These T cell receptor beta chains were read from a single sample in a study of T cell responses to AZD1222 COVID-19 vaccine. Here immunoSEQ multiplex PCR was the method, and the copy in TCRdb shows in-frame clones only, minus some. Of 44,000 or so clones detected, about four fifths appear once; the ten largest clones hold roughly 22%. The starting material was peripheral blood, obtained 28 days after the second dose of the MenACWY control vaccine. These receptors were obtained from an adult who received the MenACWY meningococcal vaccine as a control. The CDR3 runs from the conserved cysteine through the conserved F or W. Fields, in order: J gene, D gene, V gene, clone size, CDR3 DNA, CDR3 protein. D genes are given only for firm matches. Clone size is given for some rows only: seen once, a few or many times, or a class if the clone is expanded.

>TRBJ2-1|TRBD2|TRBV28|.
TGTGCCAGCAGTTTTATCGGGGGGACTTACAATGAGCAGTTCTTC
CASSFIGGTYNEQFF
>TRBJ1-4|TRBD1|TRBV27|.
TGTGCCAGCAGTAACGGACAGGGGACTAATGAAAAACTGTTTTTT
CASSNGQGTNEKLFF
>TRBJ1-4|.|TRBV20-1|.
TGCAGTGCGAGTAAGGGGCCCTCTAATGAAAAACTGTTTTTT
CSASKGPSNEKLFF
>TRBJ1-5|TRBD1|TRBV2|.
TGTGCCAGCAACCTCTGGACAGGGGCCCAGCCCCAGCATTTT
CASNLWTGAQPQHF
>TRBJ2-1|.|TRBV30|.
TGTGCCTGGAGGTCGGCTCGGCAGGGAGCGTTGAATGAGCAGTTCTTC
CAWRSARQGALNEQFF
>TRBJ2-2|TRBD2|TRBV11-1|.
TGTGCCAGCAGCTTAATCGCGGGAGGGCCGTCCGGGGAGCTGTTTTTT
CASSLIAGGPSGELFF
>TRBJ2-1|TRBD2|TRBV2|.
TGTGCCAGCAGTGGACGACTAGCGGGAGTACGGGAGCAGTTCTTC
CASSGRLAGVREQFF
>TRBJ2-1|.|TRBV4-2|.
TGTGCCAGCAGCCAAGATTGGAGGGGGAGCTACAATGAGCAGTTCTTC
CASSQDWRGSYNEQFF
>TRBJ1-1|.|TRBV6-1|.
TGTGCCAGCAGTGAAACCTGGAGGGACACTGAAGCTTTCTTT
CASSETWRDTEAFF
>TRBJ1-2|.|TRBV28|.
TGTGCCAGCAGTTTAACCCGGACAGCGGCAGGAGGCTACACCTTC
CASSLTRTAAGGYTF
>TRBJ1-2|.|TRBV6-5|once
TGTGCCAGCAGTTCGGCAACCTTCGCTCCTGGCGGCTACACCTTC
CASSSATFAPGGYTF
>TRBJ2-5|TRBD1|TRBV14|.
TGTGCCAGCAGCCAAGATGACACAGGGGGGACCCAGTACTTC
CASSQDDTGGTQYF
>TRBJ1-1|.|TRBV7-7|.
TGTGCCAGCAGCTTTACAGCAGGCTCTGAAGCTTTCTTT
CASSFTAGSEAFF
>TRBJ1-2|TRBD1|TRBV6-5|.
TGTGCCAGCCTACAGGGGCATGGCTACACCTTC
CASLQGHGYTF
>TRBJ2-5|.|TRBV5-8|.
TGTGCCAGCAGTCGTACAGGGAACGGGGAGACCCAGTACTTC
CASSRTGNGETQYF
>TRBJ1-4|TRBD1|TRBV30|.
TGTGCCTTTCGACAGGGCCGAAATGAAAAACTGTTTTTT
CAFRQGRNEKLFF
>TRBJ2-7|TRBD2|TRBV6-5|.
TGTGCCAGCAGGCCCCGACTAGCCGGCTCCTACGAGCAGTACTTC
CASRPRLAGSYEQYF
>TRBJ2-7|.|TRBV2|.
TGTGCCAGCAGATTAGCGTTGGGGGAGCAGTACTTC
CASRLALGEQYF
>TRBJ2-7|.|TRBV6-5|.
TGTGCCAGCAGCGTCGGGGCCTACGAGCAGTACTTC
CASSVGAYEQYF
>TRBJ2-2|.|TRBV18|.
TGTGCCACCATACAGCCCGGGGTTCGCGGGGAGCTGTTTTTT
CATIQPGVRGELFF
>TRBJ2-1|.|TRBV19|few
TGTGCCAGTACCCCCGAGGAACTAGGGGGGTACAATGAGCAGTTCTTC
CASTPEELGGYNEQFF
>TRBJ1-4|.|TRBV7-9|.
TGTGCCAGCAGGGGGGGAACTAATGAAAAACTGTTTTTT
CASRGGTNEKLFF
>TRBJ2-5|.|TRBV11-2|.
TGTGCCAGCAGCTTAGACCCGAGACGATTAACAGGGAGAGAGACCCAGTACTTC
CASSLDPRRLTGRETQYF
>TRBJ2-5|.|TRBV13|.
TGTGCCAGCAGCCCGGCCGGCGCGGAGACCCAGTACTTC
CASSPAGAETQYF
>TRBJ1-5|.|TRBV7-2|.
TGTGCCAGCAGCTTCGGTCTCTCTCAGCCCCAGCATTTT
CASSFGLSQPQHF
>TRBJ1-5|TRBD1|TRBV7-9|.
TGTGCCAGCAGCGCCCAGGACAGGAGCGGACCCCAGCATTTT
CASSAQDRSGPQHF
>TRBJ2-3|.|TRBV5-6|.
TGTGCCAGCAGCACGCGGGGTAAGGATACGCAGTATTTT
CASSTRGKDTQYF
>TRBJ1-2|.|TRBV19|.
TGTGCCAGTAGTATAGCGGCAGGAAACTATGGCTACACCTTC
CASSIAAGNYGYTF
>TRBJ2-7|TRBD1|TRBV5-1|.
TGCGCCAGCAGCTTGCTCGGGACAGCCTCCTACGAGCAGTACTTC
CASSLLGTASYEQYF
>TRBJ2-4|TRBD2|TRBV7-6|.
TGTGCCAGCAGCTTAGAGGAGGCGGCGGGAGGGTACATTCAGTACTTC
CASSLEEAAGGYIQYF
>TRBJ1-5|.|TRBV24-1|few
TGTGCCACCAGTGCCGGGGGCCCAAATCAGCCCCAGCATTTT
CATSAGGPNQPQHF
>TRBJ1-1|.|TRBV5-1|.
TGCGCCAGCAGCTTGGGGTCGAGCATTAGAAACACTGAAGCTTTCTTT
CASSLGSSIRNTEAFF
>TRBJ2-5|TRBD2|TRBV5-1|.
TGCGCCAGCAGAGAAAGACTAGCGGGGGAGACCCAGTACTTC
CASRERLAGETQYF
>TRBJ2-1|TRBD2|TRBV11-3|.
TGTGCCAGCAGCCCGGGACTAGCGGGGGACTACAATGAGCAGTTCTTC
CASSPGLAGDYNEQFF
>TRBJ1-5|.|TRBV18|.
TGTGCCAGCTCACCTCGGCCTAGGGATCAGCCCCAGCATTTT
CASSPRPRDQPQHF
>TRBJ2-5|.|TRBV5-6|.
TGTGCCAGCAGCTTGGGGCGGCAGGGTAACCAAGAGACCCAGTACTTC
CASSLGRQGNQETQYF
>TRBJ2-7|.|TRBV28|.
TGTGCCAGCAGTTCCTCCCGTCTAATTCAGTACTTC
CASSSSRLIQYF
>TRBJ2-3|.|TRBV5-1|.
TGCGCCAGCAGCTTGGATGCAGATACGCAGTATTTT
CASSLDADTQYF
>TRBJ1-1|.|TRBV7-8|.
TGTGCCAGCACCGGAACTCAGGAAAGCACTGAAGCTTTCTTT
CASTGTQESTEAFF
>TRBJ1-2|TRBD1|TRBV7-8|once
TGTGCCAGCAGCTTACGACAGGGCAACTATGGCTACACCTTC
CASSLRQGNYGYTF
>TRBJ2-2|.|TRBV28|.
TGTGCCACCCGCAGGGGCAGCCGGGAGCTGTTTTTT
CATRRGSRELFF
>TRBJ2-3|TRBD2|TRBV10-1|few
TGCGCCAGCAGTGATAATACGGGAGGGTCAGATACGCAGTATTTT
CASSDNTGGSDTQYF
>TRBJ2-7|.|TRBV28|.
TGTGCCAGCAGTTTGCTGGGGGCCTACGAGCAGTACTTC
CASSLLGAYEQYF
>TRBJ1-1|.|TRBV7-8|.
TGTGCCAGCAGCTTAGGCCGGGGGGGGAACACTGAAGCTTTCTTT
CASSLGRGGNTEAFF
>TRBJ2-1|TRBD1|TRBV2|.
TGTGCCAGCAGCGACAGGGGCCATGAGCAGTTCTTC
CASSDRGHEQFF
>TRBJ1-1|.|TRBV12-5|once
TGTGCTAGTGGTTTGGCCCCCCACACTGAAGCTTTCTTT
CASGLAPHTEAFF
>TRBJ1-6|TRBD1|TRBV6-5|.
TGTGCCAGCAGTCTAACCGGGACAGCCTCTTCACCCCTCCACTTT
CASSLTGTASSPLHF
>TRBJ1-1|.|TRBV13|.
TGTGCCAGCAGCTTGGTGTCGGTGGTGGACACTGAAGCTTTCTTT
CASSLVSVVDTEAFF